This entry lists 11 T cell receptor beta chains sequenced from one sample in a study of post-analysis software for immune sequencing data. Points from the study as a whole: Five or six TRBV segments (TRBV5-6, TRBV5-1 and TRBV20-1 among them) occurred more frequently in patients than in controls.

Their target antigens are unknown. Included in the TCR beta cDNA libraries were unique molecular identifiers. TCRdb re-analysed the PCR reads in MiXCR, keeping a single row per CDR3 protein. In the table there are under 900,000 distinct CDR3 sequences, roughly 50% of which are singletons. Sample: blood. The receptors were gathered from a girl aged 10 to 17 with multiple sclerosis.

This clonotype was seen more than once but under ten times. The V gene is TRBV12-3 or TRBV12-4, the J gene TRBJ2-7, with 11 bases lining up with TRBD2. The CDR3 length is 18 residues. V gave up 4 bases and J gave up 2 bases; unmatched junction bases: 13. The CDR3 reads CASSSLKELAGGTYEQYF. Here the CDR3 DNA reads TGTGCCAGCAGTTCCCTCAAAGAGCTAGCGGGAGGCACCTACGAGCAGTACTTC.

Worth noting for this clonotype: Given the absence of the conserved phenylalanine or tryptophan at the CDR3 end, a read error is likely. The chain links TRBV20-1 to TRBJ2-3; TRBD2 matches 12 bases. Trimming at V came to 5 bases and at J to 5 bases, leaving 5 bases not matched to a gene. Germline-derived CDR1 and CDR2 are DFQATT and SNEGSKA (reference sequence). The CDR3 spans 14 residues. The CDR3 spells CSAPSGGVLDTQYV. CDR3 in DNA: TGCAGTGCTCCTAGCGGGGGGGTTCTAGATACGCAGTATGTT.

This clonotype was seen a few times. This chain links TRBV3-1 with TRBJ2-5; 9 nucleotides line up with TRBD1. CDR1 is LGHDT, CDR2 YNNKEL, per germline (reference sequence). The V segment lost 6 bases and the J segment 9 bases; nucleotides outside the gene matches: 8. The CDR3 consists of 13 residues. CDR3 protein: CASRGTGSGAQYF. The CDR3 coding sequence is TGTGCCAGCAGAGGGACAGGGTCCGGGGCCCAGTACTTC.

CDR3: CASSLGASGTFTDTQYF. The CDR3 region has the DNA TGTGCCAGCAGCTTAGGGGCTAGCGGGACCTTCACAGATACGCAGTATTTT. The rearrangement uses TRBV7-8 and TRBJ2-3; 9 bases are a match to TRBD2. V lost 1 base and J lost 2; bases outside the gene matches: 7. The CDR3 length is 17 residues. The V gene's germline CDR1 is SGHVS and CDR2 FQNEAQ.

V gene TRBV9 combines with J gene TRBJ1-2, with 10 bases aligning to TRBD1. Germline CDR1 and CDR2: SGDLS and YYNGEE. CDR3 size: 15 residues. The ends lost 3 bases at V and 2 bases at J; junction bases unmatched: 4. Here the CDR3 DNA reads TGTGCCAGCAGCGCCCGGGACAGGGGAAACTATGGCTACACCTTC. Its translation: CASSARDRGNYGYTF.

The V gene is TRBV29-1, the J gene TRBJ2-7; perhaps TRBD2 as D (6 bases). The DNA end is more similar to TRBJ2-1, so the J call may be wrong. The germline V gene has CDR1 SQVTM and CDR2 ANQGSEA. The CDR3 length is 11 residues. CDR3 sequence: CSVEGLAEQFF. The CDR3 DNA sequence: TGCAGCGTTGAAGGGCTAGCGGAGCAGTTCTTC.

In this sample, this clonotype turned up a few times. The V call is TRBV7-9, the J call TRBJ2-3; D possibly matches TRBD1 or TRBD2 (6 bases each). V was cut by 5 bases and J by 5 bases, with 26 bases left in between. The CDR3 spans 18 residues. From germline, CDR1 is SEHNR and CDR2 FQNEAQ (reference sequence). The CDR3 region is CASSPTTGEVEGGDTQYF. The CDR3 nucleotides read TGTGCCAGCAGCCCAACTACTGGGGAGGTGGAAGGGGGAGATACGCAGTATTTT.

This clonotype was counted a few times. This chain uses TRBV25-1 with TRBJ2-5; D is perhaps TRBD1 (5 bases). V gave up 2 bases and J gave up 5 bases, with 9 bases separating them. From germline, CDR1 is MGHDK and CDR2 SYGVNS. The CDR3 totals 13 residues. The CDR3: CASSEGAAETQYF. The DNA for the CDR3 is TGTGCCAGCAGTGAAGGGGCGGCGGAGACCCAGTACTTC.

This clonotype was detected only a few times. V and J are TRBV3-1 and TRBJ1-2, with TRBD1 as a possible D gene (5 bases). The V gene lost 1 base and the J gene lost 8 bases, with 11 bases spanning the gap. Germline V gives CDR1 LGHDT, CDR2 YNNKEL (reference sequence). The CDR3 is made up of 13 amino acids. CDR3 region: CASSQVDRGGYTF. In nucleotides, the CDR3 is TGTGCCAGCAGCCAAGTCGATCGGGGCGGCTACACCTTC.

The CDR3: CASSYFGQARGYTF. The CDR3 DNA is TGTGCCAGCAGTTACTTCGGACAGGCAAGGGGCTACACCTTC. The rearrangement uses TRBV6-2 or TRBV6-3 and TRBJ1-2; 7 bases are shared with TRBD1. The CDR3 is 14 amino acids. J lost 8 bases, V lost 1 base, and 7 bases had no gene match. CDR1 and CDR2 (germline): MNHEY, SVGEGT.

The CDR3 loop is CASSSPMADQETQYF. Here the CDR3 DNA reads TGTGCCAGCAGCTCCCCTATGGCCGATCAAGAGACCCAGTACTTC. This chain joins TRBV7-8 and TRBJ2-5; D unclear. This CDR3 contains 15 residues. V gave up 4 bases and J gave up 2 bases, with 14 bases separating them. From germline, CDR1 is SGHVS and CDR2 FQNEAQ.